A selection of T cell receptor beta chains follows, all from one sample in a study of blood T cell repertoires in COVID-19. Generated by immunoSEQ multiplex PCR, the TCRdb table keeps only in-frame clones and is missing some. There are 250,000 to 350,000 clones in the sample; over 75% occur only once, and 0.75% to 1% lies in the top ten. The sequencing input was PBMCs or T cells enriched from blood (not recorded which). These TCRs come from a woman aged 25 to 39 who had recovered from COVID-19. The CDR3 runs from the conserved cysteine through the conserved F or W. D genes are given only for firm matches.

-	TRBV3-1/TRBV3-2	CASSPQGGMRRETQYF
-	TRBV5-4	CASSLNGVPKDVQETQYF
TRBD1	TRBV19	CASSIGGQGVTVLRGEKLFF
-	TRBV19	CASSPLGLYNEQFF
-	TRBV5-1	CASRQRRSSYNEQFF
TRBD1	TRBV7-2	CASSIQGVYPGNTIYF
-	TRBV27	CASSGRNRVENTGELFF
TRBD1	TRBV7-2	CASSRTGGSQPQHF
TRBD1	TRBV27	CASLVRTGGGTGELFF
-	TRBV27	CASRSGMYEQYF
-	TRBV3-1/TRBV3-2	CASSAGAFIEAFF
-	TRBV19	CAGARSFTDTQYF
TRBD2	TRBV19	CASSERGLDTQYF
TRBD1	TRBV13	CASSNRDRDSPLHF
TRBD1	TRBV28	CASSSPSPGTGGFNTEAFF
-	TRBV7-9	CASSLGGNGAMNTEAFF
-	TRBV5-8	CASSQDSYNEQFF
TRBD2	TRBV28	CASSLIGLADNNEQFF
TRBD1	TRBV10-3	CAISEDREGKLFF
-	TRBV5-5	CASSLWGDEAFF
TRBD1	TRBV6-6	CASSFWTGRPAEQFF
-	TRBV6-2/TRBV6-3	CASSYSTGELFF
TRBD2	TRBV19	CPSPIGTSGVTGELFF
TRBD2	TRBV12-3/TRBV12-4	CASSPGGLETQYF
-	TRBV7-6	CASSLGEVTEAFF
TRBD1	TRBV2	CASGTDRGPSLDTQYF
-	TRBV30	CAWSVRSEMTETQYF
-	TRBV5-5	CASSPGTRGGYNSPLHF
-	TRBV7-2	CASSRPGAGELFF
-	TRBV27	CASSRFRNYNSPLHF
TRBD1	TRBV6-1	CASSDKGTGKAFF
TRBD1	TRBV19	CASSKRTGGAGFNTGELFF
-	TRBV24-1	CATQGVNQPQHF
-	TRBV7-2	CASSLGARPFETQYF
-	TRBV7-9	CASSLAQGPQGHEQYF
-	TRBV7-9	CASSLIRIGQRNTEAFF
TRBD2	TRBV11-3	CASSPKAGGVETQYF
-	TRBV5-4	CASSLAPPLSEQYF
-	TRBV18	CASSVTGGENTEAFF
TRBD1	TRBV5-6	CASSWDRGTEAFF
-	TRBV5-1	CASSLETAYGYTF
TRBD1	TRBV5-4	CASSLGQGVAKNIQYF
-	TRBV18	CASSPSPTSGAGELFF
-	TRBV5-1	CASSLERDIHGYTF
-	TRBV5-4	CASSFPAGNTIYF
-	TRBV7-9	CASSRETGEPGYTF
-	TRBV14	CASSPRGLRQGYTF
-	TRBV7-9	CASSPTRSYFDEQYF
TRBD1	TRBV4-3	CASSLGTGGYNEQFF
-	TRBV7-6	CASSLKGGRGNTIYF
-	TRBV4-1	CASSQEHGTRGEQFF
-	TRBV2	CASSGGAQLLVYEQYF
-	TRBV28	CASSLSVPRTDTQYF
-	TRBV5-1	CASSLGPRDIYTGELFF